The rows below give T cell receptor beta chains drawn from one sample of a study of regulatory T cells in long-lasting Graves disease. TCRdb called the multiplex PCR reads again in MiXCR, with one record for every CDR3 protein. This table holds more than 350,000 distinct CDR3 sequences, around a fifth found once. Sequencing used peripheral blood mononuclear cells (PBMCs), obtained when the disease was refractory, from a patient treated with antithyroid drugs. The receptors here all came from a female donor with Graves disease. Each CDR3 is given with its conserved first and last residue. A D gene is named only where the DNA matches it firmly. Clone size appears in some rows only: once, few, many, or a class for an expanded clone.

many	TRBJ1-6	.	TRBV27	14	TGTGCCAGCAGTTTCCAAGGTTTTAATTCACCCCTCCACTTT	CASSFQGFNSPLHF
.	TRBJ1-1	.	TRBV29-1	13	TGCAGCGTCCATGGGCCAGGCGTAACTGAAGCTTTCTTT	CSVHGPGVTEAFF
few	TRBJ2-7	TRBD2	TRBV5-1	16	TGCGCCAGCAGCCTCATGGGGACTAGCGAGACCTACGAGCAGTACTTC	CASSLMGTSETYEQYF
.	TRBJ2-7	.	TRBV7-9	15	TGTGCCAGCAGCCAAGGACGGACGAGCTCCTACGAGCAGTACTTC	CASSQGRTSSYEQYF
few	TRBJ2-2	.	TRBV7-9	15	TGTGCCAGCAGCTTAGTGACTGGAATCACCGGGGAGCTGTTTTTT	CASSLVTGITGELFF
many	TRBJ2-7	TRBD1	TRBV2	14	TGTGCCAGCAGCCGGGACAGGGGGCGTGAAGAGCAGTACTTC	CASSRDRGREEQYF
many	TRBJ2-4	TRBD2	TRBV28	19	TGTGCCAGCAGTCCCTTCTACCTAGCGGGAGGGCCAGCCAAAAACATTCAGTACTTC	CASSPFYLAGGPAKNIQYF
few	TRBJ2-7	.	TRBV12-3/TRBV12-4	12	TGTGCCAGCAGCCACCCCGATCGCGAGCAGTACTTC	CASSHPDREQYF
many	TRBJ2-5	TRBD1	TRBV20-1	14	TGCAGTGCTAGAAAGGGACAGGGGGGGGAGACCCAGTACTTC	CSARKGQGGETQYF
few	TRBJ2-5	.	TRBV3-1	14	TGTGCCAGCAGCCAAGCTGTGGTCCAAGAGACCCAGTACTTC	CASSQAVVQETQYF
many	TRBJ1-3	.	TRBV12-3/TRBV12-4	15	TGTGCCAGCAAACTAAGGGGTTCCCCTGGAAACACCATATATTTT	CASKLRGSPGNTIYF
many	TRBJ2-4	.	TRBV3-1	17	TGTGCCAGCAGCCAAGACAGCCTCTCAGTAGCCAAAAACATTCAGTACTTC	CASSQDSLSVAKNIQYF
few	TRBJ2-1	.	TRBV6-2/TRBV6-3	14	TGTGCCAGCAGTGAAGTCTTTAGCGGTCATGAGCAGTTCTTC	CASSEVFSGHEQFF
many	TRBJ2-7	.	TRBV3-1	13	TGTGCCAGCAGCGCCCCTTTGGGTTACGAGCAGTACTTC	CASSAPLGYEQYF
few	TRBJ2-7	TRBD2	TRBV12-3/TRBV12-4	14	TGTGCCAGCAGTCCCGGGACTAGCGGCCACGAGCAGTACTTC	CASSPGTSGHEQYF
many	TRBJ2-5	.	TRBV6-5	15	TGTGCCAGCAGTTACTCACGAGGGATCGAAGAGACCCAGTACTTC	CASSYSRGIEETQYF
.	TRBJ1-6	TRBD1	TRBV9	16	TGTGCCAGCAGCGCCACGGTGGACAGGGTAAATTCACCCCTCCACTTT	CASSATVDRVNSPLHF
.	TRBJ1-4	.	TRBV25-1	14	TGTGCCTGCACCTCAGGGAGAGGGTATGAAAAACTGTTTTTT	CACTSGRGYEKLFF
many	TRBJ2-2	.	TRBV24-1	15	TGTGCCACCAGTGGACAGGGAGGTGATTCCGGGGAGCTGTTTTTT	CATSGQGGDSGELFF
many	TRBJ1-2	TRBD1	TRBV6-1	16	TGTGCCAGCAGTGAGTCTTTGGGACAGGGCGCCTATGGCTACACCTTC	CASSESLGQGAYGYTF
.	TRBJ2-7	TRBD2	TRBV7-8	15	TGTGTCAGCAGTCCACTAGCGGGTTTCTCCTACGAGCAGTACTTC	CVSSPLAGFSYEQYF
.	TRBJ1-2	.	TRBV9	10	TGTGCCAGCAGCGGCGATGGCTACACCTTC	CASSGDGYTF
.	TRBJ1-1	TRBD1	TRBV30	14	TGTGCCTGGAGTACAATACAGGGGCACACTGAAGCTTTCTTT	CAWSTIQGHTEAFF